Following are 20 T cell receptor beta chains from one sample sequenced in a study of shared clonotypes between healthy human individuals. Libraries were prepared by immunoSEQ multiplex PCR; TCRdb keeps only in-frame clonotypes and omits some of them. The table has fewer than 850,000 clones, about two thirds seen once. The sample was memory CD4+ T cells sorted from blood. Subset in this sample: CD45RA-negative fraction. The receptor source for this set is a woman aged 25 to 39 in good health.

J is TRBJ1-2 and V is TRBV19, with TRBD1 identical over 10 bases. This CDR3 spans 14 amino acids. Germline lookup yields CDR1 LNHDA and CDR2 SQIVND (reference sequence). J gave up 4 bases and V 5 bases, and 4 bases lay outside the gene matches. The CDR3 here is CASSGGQGTYGYTF. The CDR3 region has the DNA TGTGCCAGTAGTGGGGGACAGGGGACCTATGGCTACACCTTC. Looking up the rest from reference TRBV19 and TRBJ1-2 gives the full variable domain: DGGITQSPKYLFRKEGQNVTLSCEQNLNHDAMYWYRQDPGQGLRLIYYSQIVNDFQKGDIAEGYSVSREKKESFPLTVTSAQKNPTAFYLCASSGGQGTYGYTFGSGTRLTVV.

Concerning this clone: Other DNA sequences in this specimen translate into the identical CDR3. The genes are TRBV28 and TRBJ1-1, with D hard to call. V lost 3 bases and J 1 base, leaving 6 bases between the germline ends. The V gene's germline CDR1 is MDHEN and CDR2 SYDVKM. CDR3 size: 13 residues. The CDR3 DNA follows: TGTGCCAGCAGTTTTAGCCGGAACACTGAAGCTTTCTTT. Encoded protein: CASSFSRNTEAFF.

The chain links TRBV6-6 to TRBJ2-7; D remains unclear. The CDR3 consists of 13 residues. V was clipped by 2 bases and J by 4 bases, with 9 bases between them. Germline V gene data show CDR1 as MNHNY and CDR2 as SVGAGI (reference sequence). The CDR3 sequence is CASSYGLGYEQYF. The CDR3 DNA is TGTGCCAGCAGTTACGGGCTAGGATACGAGCAGTACTTC.

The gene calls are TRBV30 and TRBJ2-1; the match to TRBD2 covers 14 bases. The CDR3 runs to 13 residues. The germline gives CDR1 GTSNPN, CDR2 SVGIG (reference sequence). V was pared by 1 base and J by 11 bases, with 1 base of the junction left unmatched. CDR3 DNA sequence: TGTGCCTGGAGTGGACTAGCGGGAGGGAAGCAGTTCTTC. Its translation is CAWSGLAGGKQFF.

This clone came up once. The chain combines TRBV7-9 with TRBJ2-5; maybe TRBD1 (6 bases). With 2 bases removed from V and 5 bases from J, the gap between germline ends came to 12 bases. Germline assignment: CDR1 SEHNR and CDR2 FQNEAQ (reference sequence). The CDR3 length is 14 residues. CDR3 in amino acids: CASSLSQGTETQYF. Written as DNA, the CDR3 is TGTGCCAGCAGCTTATCACAGGGCACGGAGACCCAGTACTTC.

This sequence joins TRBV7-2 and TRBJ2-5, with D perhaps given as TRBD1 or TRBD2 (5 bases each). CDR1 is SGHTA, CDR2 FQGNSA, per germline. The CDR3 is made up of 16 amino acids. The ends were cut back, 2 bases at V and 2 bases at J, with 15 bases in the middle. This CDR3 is CASSLSEGLGQETQYF. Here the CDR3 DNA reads TGTGCCAGCAGCTTAAGCGAGGGGCTGGGGCAAGAGACCCAGTACTTC.

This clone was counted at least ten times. The CDR3 coding sequence is TGTGCCAGCAGCTTAGCGCTAAGGAGGGCTAGCGGGAGGACCGGGGAGCTGTTTTTT. It encodes CASSLALRRASGRTGELFF. This chain joins TRBV7-6 and TRBJ2-2; 11 bases are a match to TRBD2. V lost 0 bases to trimming and J lost 5 bases; unmatched junction nucleotides: 11. Germline CDR1 is SGHVS and CDR2 is FNYEAQ. This CDR3 spans 19 amino acids. The entire variable domain, with the rest obtained from reference TRBV7-6 and TRBJ2-2, is as follows: GAGVSQSPRYKVTKRGQDVALRCDPISGHVSLYWYRQALGQGPEFLTYFNYEAQQDKSGLPNDRFSAERPEGSISTLTIQRTEQRDSAMYRCASSLALRRASGRTGELFFGEGSRLTVL.

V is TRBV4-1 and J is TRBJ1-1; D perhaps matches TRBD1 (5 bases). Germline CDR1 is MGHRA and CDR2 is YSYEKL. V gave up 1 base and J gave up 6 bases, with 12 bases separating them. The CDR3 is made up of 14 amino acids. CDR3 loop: CASSQVSGTPEAFF. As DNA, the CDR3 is TGCGCCAGCAGCCAAGTTTCAGGGACCCCTGAAGCTTTCTTT.

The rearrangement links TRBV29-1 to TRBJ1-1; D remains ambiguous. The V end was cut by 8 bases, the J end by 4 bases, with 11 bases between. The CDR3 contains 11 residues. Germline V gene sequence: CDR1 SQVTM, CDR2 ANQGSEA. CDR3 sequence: CSSRTGTEAFF. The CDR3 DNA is TGCAGCTCTAGGACTGGCACTGAAGCTTTCTTT. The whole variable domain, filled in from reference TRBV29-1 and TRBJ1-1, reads SAVISQKPSRDICQRGTSLTIQCQVDSQVTMMFWYRQQPGQSLTLIATANQGSEATYESGFVIDKFPISRPNLTFSTLTVSNMSPEDSSIYLCSSRTGTEAFFGQGTRLTVV.

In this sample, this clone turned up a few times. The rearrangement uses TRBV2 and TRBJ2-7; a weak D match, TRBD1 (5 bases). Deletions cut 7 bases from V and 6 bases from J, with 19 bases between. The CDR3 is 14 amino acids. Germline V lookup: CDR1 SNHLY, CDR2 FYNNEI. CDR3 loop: CASIGVGNRFEQYF. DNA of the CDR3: TGTGCCAGCATAGGCGTCGGTAACAGGTTCGAGCAGTACTTC.

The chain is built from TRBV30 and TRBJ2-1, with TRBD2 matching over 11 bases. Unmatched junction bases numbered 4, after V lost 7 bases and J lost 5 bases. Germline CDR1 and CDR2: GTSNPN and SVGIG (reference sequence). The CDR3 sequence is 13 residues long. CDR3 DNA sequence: TGTGCCTCAGTAGCGGGAGGGCACAATGAGCAGTTCTTC. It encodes CASVAGGHNEQFF.

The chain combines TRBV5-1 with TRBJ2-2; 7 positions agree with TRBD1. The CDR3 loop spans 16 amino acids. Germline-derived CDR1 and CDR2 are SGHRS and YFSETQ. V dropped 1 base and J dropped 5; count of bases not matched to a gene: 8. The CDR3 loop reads CASSLTGTEKTGELFF. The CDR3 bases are TGCGCCAGCAGCTTGACCGGGACAGAGAAGACCGGGGAGCTGTTTTTT.

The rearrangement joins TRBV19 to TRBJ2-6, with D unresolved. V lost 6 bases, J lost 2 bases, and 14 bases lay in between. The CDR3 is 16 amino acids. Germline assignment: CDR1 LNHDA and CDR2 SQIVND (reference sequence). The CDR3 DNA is TGTGCCAGTAGCATCCAAGTTAACCCTGGGGCCAACGTCCTGACTTTC. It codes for CASSIQVNPGANVLTF. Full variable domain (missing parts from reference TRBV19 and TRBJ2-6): DGGITQSPKYLFRKEGQNVTLSCEQNLNHDAMYWYRQDPGQGLRLIYYSQIVNDFQKGDIAEGYSVSREKKESFPLTVTSAQKNPTAFYLCASSIQVNPGANVLTFGAGSRLTVL.

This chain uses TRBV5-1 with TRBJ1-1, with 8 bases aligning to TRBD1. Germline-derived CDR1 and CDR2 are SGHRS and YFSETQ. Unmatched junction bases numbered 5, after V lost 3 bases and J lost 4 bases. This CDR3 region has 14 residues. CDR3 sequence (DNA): TGCGCCAGCAGCTCTACAGGGGGTGGCACTGAAGCTTTCTTT. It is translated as CASSSTGGGTEAFF.

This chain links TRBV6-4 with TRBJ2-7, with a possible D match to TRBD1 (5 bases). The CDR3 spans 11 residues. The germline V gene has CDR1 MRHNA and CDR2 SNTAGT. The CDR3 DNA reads TGTTTAGGGGATCCCCCCTACGAGCAGTACTTC. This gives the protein CLGDPPYEQYF.

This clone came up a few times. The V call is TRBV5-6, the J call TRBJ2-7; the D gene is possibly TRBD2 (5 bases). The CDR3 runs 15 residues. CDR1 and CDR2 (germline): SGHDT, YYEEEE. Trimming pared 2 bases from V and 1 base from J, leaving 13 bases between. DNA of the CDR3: TGTGCCAGCAGCTTTACCTGGACTGGATCCTACGAGCAGTACTTC. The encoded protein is CASSFTWTGSYEQYF.

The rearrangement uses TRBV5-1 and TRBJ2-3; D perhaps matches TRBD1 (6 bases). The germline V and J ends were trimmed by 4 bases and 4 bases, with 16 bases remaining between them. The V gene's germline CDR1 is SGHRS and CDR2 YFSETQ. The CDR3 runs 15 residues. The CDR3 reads CASSVGQFNADTQYF. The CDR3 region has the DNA TGCGCCAGCAGCGTCGGACAGTTTAACGCAGATACGCAGTATTTT.

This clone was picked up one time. The CDR3 nucleotides read TGTGCCAGCAGCTTGAGACAGAAACCGACTCTATACGAGCAGTACTTC. Its protein product is CASSLRQKPTLYEQYF. The chain combines TRBV5-6 with TRBJ2-7; possibly TRBD1 for D (5 bases). Germline CDR1 and CDR2: SGHDT and YYEEEE. CDR3 size: 16 residues. Deletions cut 1 base from V and 4 bases from J, with 18 bases between.

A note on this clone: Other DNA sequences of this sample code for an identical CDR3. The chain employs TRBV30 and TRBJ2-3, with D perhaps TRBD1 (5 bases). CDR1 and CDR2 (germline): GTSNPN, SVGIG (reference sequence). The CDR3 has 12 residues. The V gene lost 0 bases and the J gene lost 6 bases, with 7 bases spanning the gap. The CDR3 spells CAWSVAGDTQYF. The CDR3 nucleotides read TGTGCCTGGAGTGTTGCAGGGGATACGCAGTATTTT.

CDR3 bases: TGTGCCAGCAGTTTCAGAGGGATTCAGCCCCAGCATTTT. This sequence encodes CASSFRGIQPQHF. The chain joins TRBV28 to TRBJ1-5; D gene unclear. Germline assignment: CDR1 MDHEN and CDR2 SYDVKM. Trimming left V 3 bases short and J 6 bases short, with 9 bases between. CDR3 size: 13 residues.